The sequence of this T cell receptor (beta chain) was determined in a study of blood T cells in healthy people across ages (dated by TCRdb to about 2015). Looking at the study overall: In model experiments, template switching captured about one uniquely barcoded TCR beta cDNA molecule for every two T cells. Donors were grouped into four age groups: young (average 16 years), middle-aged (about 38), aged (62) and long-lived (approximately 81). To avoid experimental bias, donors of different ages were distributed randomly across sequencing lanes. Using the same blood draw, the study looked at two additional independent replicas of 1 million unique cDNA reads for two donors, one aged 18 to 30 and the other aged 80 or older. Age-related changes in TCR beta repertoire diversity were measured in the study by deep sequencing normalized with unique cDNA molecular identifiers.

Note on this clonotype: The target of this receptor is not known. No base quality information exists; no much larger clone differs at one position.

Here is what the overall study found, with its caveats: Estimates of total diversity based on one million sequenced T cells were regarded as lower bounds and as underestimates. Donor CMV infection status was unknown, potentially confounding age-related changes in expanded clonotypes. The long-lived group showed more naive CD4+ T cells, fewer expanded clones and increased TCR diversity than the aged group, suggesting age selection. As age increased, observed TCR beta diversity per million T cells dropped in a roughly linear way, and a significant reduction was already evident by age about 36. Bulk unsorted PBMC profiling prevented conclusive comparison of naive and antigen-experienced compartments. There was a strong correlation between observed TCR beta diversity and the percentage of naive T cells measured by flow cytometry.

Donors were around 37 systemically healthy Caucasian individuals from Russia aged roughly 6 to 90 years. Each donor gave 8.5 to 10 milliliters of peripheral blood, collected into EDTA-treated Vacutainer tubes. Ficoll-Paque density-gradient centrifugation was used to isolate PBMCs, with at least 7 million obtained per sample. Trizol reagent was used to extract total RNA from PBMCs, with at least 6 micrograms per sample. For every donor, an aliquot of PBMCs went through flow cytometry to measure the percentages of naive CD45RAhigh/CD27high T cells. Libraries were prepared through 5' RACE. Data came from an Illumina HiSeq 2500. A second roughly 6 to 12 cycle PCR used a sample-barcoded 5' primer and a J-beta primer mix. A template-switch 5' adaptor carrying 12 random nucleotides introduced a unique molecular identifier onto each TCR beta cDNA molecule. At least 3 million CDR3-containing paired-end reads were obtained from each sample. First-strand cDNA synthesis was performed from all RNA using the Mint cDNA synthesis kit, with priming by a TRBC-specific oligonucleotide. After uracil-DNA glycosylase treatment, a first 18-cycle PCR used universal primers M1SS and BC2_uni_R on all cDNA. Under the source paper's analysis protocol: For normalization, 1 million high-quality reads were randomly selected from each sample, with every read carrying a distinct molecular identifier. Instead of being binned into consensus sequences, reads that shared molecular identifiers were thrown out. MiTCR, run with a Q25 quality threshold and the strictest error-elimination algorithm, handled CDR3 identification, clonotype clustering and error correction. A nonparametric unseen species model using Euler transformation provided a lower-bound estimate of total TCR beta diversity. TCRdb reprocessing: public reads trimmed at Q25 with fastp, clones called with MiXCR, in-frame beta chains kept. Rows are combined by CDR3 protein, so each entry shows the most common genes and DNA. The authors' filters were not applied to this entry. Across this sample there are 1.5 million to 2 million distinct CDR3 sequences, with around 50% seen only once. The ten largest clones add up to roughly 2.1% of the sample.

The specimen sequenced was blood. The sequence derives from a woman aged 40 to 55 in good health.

The CDR3 amino acid sequence is: CASSLAWLQETQYF. The nucleotides read TGTGCCAGCAGCTTGGCATGGCTCCAAGAGACCCAGTACTTC. This chain is built from TRBV5-8 and TRBJ2-5, with the D gene not confidently named. A distance of 7 bases separates the germline ends of V and J, which lose 0 bases and 1 base respectively. Counted from cysteine to phenylalanine, this CDR3 has 14 amino acids. Of the read, only the CDR3 DNA is kept; its 42 bases are in frame from base 1. The germline V gene specifies SGHTS as CDR1 and YDEGEE as CDR2. The variable domain in full, with residues beyond the CDR3 obtained from the reference TRBV5-8 and TRBJ2-5 genes, is EAGVTQSPTHLIKTRGQQATLRCSPISGHTSVYWYQQALGLGLQFLLWYDEGEERNRGNFPPRFSGRQFPNYSSELNVNALELEDSALYLCASSLAWLQETQYFGPGTRLLVL.